Below, 6 T cell receptor beta chains from the same sample are listed, as sequenced in a study of blood T cells in healthy people across ages. Combining a sample-barcoded 5' primer with a J-beta primer mix, a second PCR ran for about 7 to 11 cycles. Using its own MiXCR run on the 5' RACE reads, TCRdb lists one record per CDR3 protein. The sample includes about 1.6 million distinct CDR3 sequences, 34% of them seen just once. Sequencing was performed on blood. These receptors were taken from a woman in her thirties in good health.

This clonotype was counted a few times. The gene calls are TRBV20-1 and TRBJ2-7, with a possible D match to TRBD1 (5 bases). Trimming pared 8 bases from V and 0 bases from J, leaving 20 bases between. This CDR3 spans 15 amino acids. Germline loops: CDR1 DFQATT, CDR2 SNEGSKA (reference sequence). The CDR3 loop is CSLQPGHSSSYEQYF. The DNA of the CDR3 is TGCAGTCTTCAACCCGGACATTCGAGCTCCTACGAGCAGTACTTC.

The chain recombines TRBV15 with TRBJ2-7, with D possibly being TRBD1 (6 bases). CDR1 LNHNV and CDR2 YYDKDF come from the germline V gene (reference sequence). The CDR3 contains 14 residues. Deletions cut 1 base from V and 2 bases from J, with 9 bases between. The CDR3 loop reads CATSRGQVTYEQYF. DNA of the CDR3: TGTGCCACCAGCAGAGGACAGGTCACCTACGAGCAGTACTTC.

V is TRBV7-9 and J is TRBJ2-5; D gene unclear. Trimming removed 5 bases at V and 6 bases at J, with 19 bases between. This CDR3 is 15 amino acids long. The germline V gene has CDR1 SEHNR and CDR2 FQNEAQ (reference sequence). CDR3 DNA: TGTGCCAGCAGCCAAACGGGCGGACCCCGTAAGACCCAGTACTTC. Encoded protein: CASSQTGGPRKTQYF.

This clonotype was seen a single time. The rearrangement links TRBV20-1 to TRBJ2-1; D uncertain. CDR3 size: 12 residues. V shed 5 bases and J shed 12 bases, with 17 bases lying between them. Germline CDR1 and CDR2: DFQATT and SNEGSKA (reference sequence). This chain's CDR3 is CSAPNDPRWQFF. The DNA of the CDR3 is TGCAGTGCTCCCAACGACCCCAGGTGGCAGTTCTTC.

This clonotype was counted only a few times. The chain couples TRBV6-6 to TRBJ1-1; the D is unclear. The V and J ends lost 5 bases and 7 bases respectively, with 8 bases between them. CDR1 MNHNY and CDR2 SVGAGI come from the germline V gene (reference sequence). The CDR3 has 11 residues. The CDR3 here is CASSMFSEAFF. The CDR3 DNA is TGTGCCAGCAGTATGTTCAGTGAAGCTTTCTTT.

On this clonotype: A junction end diverges from the germline sequence, so it may reflect a read error. This chain joins TRBV4-1 and TRBJ1-6; D is unclear. CDR1 is MGHRA and CDR2 is YSYEKL in the germline V gene. The CDR3 loop spans 13 amino acids. CDR3 loop: CTSSQVLDSPLHF. As DNA, the CDR3 is TGCACCAGCAGCCAAGTACTCGATTCACCCCTCCACTTT.